This entry is about one T cell receptor (beta chain). No neoadjuvant therapy was given to the selected pancreatic ductal adenocarcinoma patients before their surgery. These data belong to a study of T cells in pancreatic ductal adenocarcinoma. This table comes from immunoSEQ multiplex PCR, and its TCRdb copy is limited to in-frame clones, with some not included. The sample holds roughly 11,000 clones, 75% to 90% seen once. This sequence originates from a human donor with pancreatic ductal adenocarcinoma. The sequencing input was PBMCs.

Here the CDR3 reads CASSLNPGQTYEQYF. The DNA of the CDR3 is TGTGCCAGCAGCCTCAACCCGGGACAGACCTACGAGCAGTACTTC. The V call is TRBV7-2, the J call TRBJ2-7; 7 bases are a match to TRBD1. The CDR3 sequence is 15 residues long. The germline V gene has CDR1 SGHTA and CDR2 FQGNSA. With V trimmed by 5 bases and J by 2 bases, 9 bases remained unmatched.